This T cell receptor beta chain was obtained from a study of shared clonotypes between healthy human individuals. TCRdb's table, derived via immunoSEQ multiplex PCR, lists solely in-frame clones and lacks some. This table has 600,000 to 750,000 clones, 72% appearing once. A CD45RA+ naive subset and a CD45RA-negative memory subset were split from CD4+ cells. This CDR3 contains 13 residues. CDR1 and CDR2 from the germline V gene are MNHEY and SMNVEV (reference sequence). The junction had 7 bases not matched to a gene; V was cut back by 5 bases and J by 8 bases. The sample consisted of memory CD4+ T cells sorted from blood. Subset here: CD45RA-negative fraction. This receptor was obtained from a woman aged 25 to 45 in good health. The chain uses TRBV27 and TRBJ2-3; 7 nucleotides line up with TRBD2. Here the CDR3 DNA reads TGTGCCAGCAGTCCCCCCTGGGGGGGTACGCAGTATTTT. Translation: CASSPPWGGTQYF.